This T cell receptor (beta chain) was recovered during a study of beta chain features in type 1 diabetes. Study summary: On cell yields, gender and age, patients and healthy donors were similar. There were 95 million to 110 million sorted cells examined across all samples.

This clone was seen only a few times. The antigen remains undetermined. This CDR3 is built from 14 residues. Trimming shortened V by 6 bases and J by 3 bases, and 12 bases separated the two germline ends. Germline CDR1 and CDR2: MDHEN and SYDVKM. Study results and caveats: The study found moderately but significantly shorter TCRB CDR3s in all four CD4+ subsets of Type 1 diabetes patients.

The investigators reverse transcribed all of the isolated RNA, so they sequenced expressed TCRB transcripts. The method was immunoSEQ multiplex PCR; TCRdb's version includes in-frame clones alone and lacks a portion of them. Of roughly 250,000 clones in the sample, about a fifth are singletons; the top ten hold around 0.03%. The clonotype originates from a woman in her 40s with type 1 diabetes. V is TRBV28 and J is TRBJ1-5; no reliable D call. What was sequenced was naive CD4+ T cells from blood. In nucleotides, the CDR3 is TGTGCCAGCAGCTTGGGAGGGAACAATCAGCCCCAGCATTTT. Protein sequence: CASSLGGNNQPQHF.